This T cell receptor beta chain was recovered during a study of cytomegalovirus exposure and HLA in healthy donors. Study-wide points: As confirmed in vitro, a few CMV-associated chains were specific for CMV antigens. A later analysis by the authors found several of the most significant clusters apparently linked to common viral pathogens.

It was with 60 Vbeta and 13 Jbeta primers that the PCR ran. Profiling relied on immunoSEQ multiplex PCR, and the TCRdb table lists in-frame clones only, not all of them. The sample includes 130,000 to 150,000 clones, about 75% of them seen just once. On this clone: Its antigen is still unknown.

The CDR3 has 15 amino acids. The germline V and J ends were trimmed by 1 base and 2 bases, with 10 bases remaining between them. In germline, CDR1 is SGHAT, CDR2 FQNNGV. J is TRBJ2-3 and V is TRBV11-2; D remains unclear. The sequence was collected from a man between 18 and 29 years old in good health and CMV-seronegative. Sequenced sample: PBMCs. In DNA form, the CDR3 reads TGTGCCAGCAGCTTAGTACTACCCTCCACAGATACGCAGTATTTT. Its translation: CASSLVLPSTDTQYF.